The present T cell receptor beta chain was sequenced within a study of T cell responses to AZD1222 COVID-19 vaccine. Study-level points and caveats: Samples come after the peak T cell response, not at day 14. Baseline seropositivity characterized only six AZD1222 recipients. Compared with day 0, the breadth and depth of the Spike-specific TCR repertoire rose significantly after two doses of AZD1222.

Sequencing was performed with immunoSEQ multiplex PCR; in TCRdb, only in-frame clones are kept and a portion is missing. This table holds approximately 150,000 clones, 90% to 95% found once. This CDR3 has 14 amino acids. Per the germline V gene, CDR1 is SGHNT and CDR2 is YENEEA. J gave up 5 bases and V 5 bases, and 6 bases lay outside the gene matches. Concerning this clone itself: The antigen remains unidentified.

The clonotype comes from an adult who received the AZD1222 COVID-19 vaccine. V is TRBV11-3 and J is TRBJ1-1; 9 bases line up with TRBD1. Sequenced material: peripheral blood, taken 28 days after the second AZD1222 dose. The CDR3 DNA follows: TGTGCCAGCAGCCCGGGGACAGGGCGGACTGAAGCTTTCTTT. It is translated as CASSPGTGRTEAFF.